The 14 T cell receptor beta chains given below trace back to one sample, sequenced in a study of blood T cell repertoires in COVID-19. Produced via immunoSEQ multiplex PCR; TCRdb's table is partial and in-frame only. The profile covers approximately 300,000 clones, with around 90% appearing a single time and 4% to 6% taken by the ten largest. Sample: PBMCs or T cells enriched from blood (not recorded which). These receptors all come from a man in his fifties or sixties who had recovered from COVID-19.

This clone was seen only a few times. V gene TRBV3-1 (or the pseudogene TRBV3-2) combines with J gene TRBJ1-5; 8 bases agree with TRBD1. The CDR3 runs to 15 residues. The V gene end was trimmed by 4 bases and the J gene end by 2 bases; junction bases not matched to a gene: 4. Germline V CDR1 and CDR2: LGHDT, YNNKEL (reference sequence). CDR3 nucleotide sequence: TGTGCCAGCAGCCTTGGCAGGGGGCGCAATCAGCCCCAGCATTTT. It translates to CASSLGRGRNQPQHF.

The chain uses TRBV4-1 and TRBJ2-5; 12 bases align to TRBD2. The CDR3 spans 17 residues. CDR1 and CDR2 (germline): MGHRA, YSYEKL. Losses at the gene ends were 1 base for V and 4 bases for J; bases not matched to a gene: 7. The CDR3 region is CASSQGPTSGSGETQYF. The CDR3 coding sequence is TGCGCCAGCAGCCAAGGACCGACTAGCGGGAGTGGAGAGACCCAGTACTTC.

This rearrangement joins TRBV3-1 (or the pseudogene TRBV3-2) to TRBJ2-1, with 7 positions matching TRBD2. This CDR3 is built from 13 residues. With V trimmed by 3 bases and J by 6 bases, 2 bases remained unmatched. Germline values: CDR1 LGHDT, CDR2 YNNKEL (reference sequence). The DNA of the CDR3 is TGTGCCAGCAGCCACCGACTAGCCAATGAGCAGTTCTTC. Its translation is CASSHRLANEQFF.

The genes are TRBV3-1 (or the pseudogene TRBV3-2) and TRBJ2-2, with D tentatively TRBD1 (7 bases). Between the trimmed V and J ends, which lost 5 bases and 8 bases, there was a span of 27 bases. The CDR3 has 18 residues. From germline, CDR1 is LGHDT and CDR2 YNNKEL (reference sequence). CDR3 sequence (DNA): TGTGCCAGCAGCTCACGGGCGACCAGGGGGGTCATTACTGGGGAGCTGTTTTTT. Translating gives CASSSRATRGVITGELFF.

The DNA of the CDR3 is TGTGCCAGCAGCCGAGCGACGGGAGGGGAGTTCTTC. Translating gives CASSRATGGEFF. This chain joins TRBV3-1 (or the pseudogene TRBV3-2) and TRBJ2-1, with TRBD2 matching 8 bases. The V segment lost 4 bases and the J segment 14 bases; nucleotides outside the gene matches: 7. Germline loops: CDR1 LGHDT, CDR2 YNNKEL (reference sequence). The CDR3 is 12 residues long.

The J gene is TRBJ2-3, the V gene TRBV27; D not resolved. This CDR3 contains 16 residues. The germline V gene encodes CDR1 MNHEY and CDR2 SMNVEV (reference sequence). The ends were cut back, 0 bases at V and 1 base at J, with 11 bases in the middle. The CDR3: CASSLSSRGRTDTQYF. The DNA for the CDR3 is TGTGCCAGCAGTTTATCGAGTCGAGGCCGCACAGATACGCAGTATTTT.

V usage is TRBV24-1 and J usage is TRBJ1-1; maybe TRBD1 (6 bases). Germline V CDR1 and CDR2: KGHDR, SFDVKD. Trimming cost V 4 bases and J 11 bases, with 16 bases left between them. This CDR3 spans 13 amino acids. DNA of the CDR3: TGTGCCACCAGTGACCGTAACAGGGTGGGCGCTTTCTTT. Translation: CATSDRNRVGAFF.

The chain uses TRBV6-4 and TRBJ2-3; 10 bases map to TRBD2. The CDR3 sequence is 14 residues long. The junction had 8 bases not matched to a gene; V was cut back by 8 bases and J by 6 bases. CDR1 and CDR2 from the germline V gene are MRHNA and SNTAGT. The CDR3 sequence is CASRLAGDSDTQYF. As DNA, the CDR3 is TGTGCCAGCCGTCTAGCGGGAGATTCTGATACGCAGTATTTT.

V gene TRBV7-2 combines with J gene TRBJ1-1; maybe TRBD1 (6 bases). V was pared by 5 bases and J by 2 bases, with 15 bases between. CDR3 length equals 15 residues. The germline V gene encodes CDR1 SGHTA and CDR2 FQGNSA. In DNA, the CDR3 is TGTGCCAGCAGCACTAGGGGGGGGTTAAACACTGAAGCTTTCTTT. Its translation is CASSTRGGLNTEAFF.

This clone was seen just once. In DNA, the CDR3 is TGTGCCAGCAGCGTCGCGGGAGGCCCGTCCTACGAGCAGTACTTC. Protein sequence: CASSVAGGPSYEQYF. This chain joins TRBV7-9 and TRBJ2-7, with 8 bases fitting TRBD2. The CDR3 extends over 15 amino acids. The germline V gene has CDR1 SEHNR and CDR2 FQNEAQ (reference sequence). V lost 5 bases, J lost 1 base, and 7 bases stayed unmatched.

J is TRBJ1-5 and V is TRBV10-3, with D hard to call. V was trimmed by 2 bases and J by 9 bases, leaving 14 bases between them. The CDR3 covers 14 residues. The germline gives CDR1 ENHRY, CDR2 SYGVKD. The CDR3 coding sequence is TGTGCCATCAGTGAGCCTCCCCCCGGCGGGCCCCAGCATTTT. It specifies CAISEPPPGGPQHF.

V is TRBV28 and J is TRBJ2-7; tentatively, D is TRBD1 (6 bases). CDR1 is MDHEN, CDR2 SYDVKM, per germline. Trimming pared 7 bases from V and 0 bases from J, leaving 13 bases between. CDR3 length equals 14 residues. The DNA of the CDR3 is TGTGCCAGCAATGGGGGCGCGAGCTCCTACGAGCAGTACTTC. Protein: CASNGGASSYEQYF.

The CDR3 spells CASSSSGVGGYNEQFF. For the CDR3, the DNA is TGTGCCAGCAGCTCCTCAGGAGTGGGGGGTTACAATGAGCAGTTCTTC. The chain has TRBV7-3 and TRBJ2-1, with D perhaps TRBD2 (6 bases). Trimming cost V 4 bases and J 4 bases, with 17 bases left between them. The CDR3 totals 16 residues. Germline CDR1 reads SGHTA; CDR2 reads FQGTGA.

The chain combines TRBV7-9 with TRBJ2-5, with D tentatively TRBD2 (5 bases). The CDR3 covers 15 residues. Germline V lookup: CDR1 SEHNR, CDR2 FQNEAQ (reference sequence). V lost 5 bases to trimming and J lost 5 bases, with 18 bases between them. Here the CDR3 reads CASSPDAGGLETQYF. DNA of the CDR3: TGTGCCAGCAGCCCGGACGCAGGAGGACTGGAGACCCAGTACTTC. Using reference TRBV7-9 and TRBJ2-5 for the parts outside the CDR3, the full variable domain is DTGVSQNPRHKITKRGQNVTFRCDPISEHNRLYWYRQTLGQGPEFLTYFQNEAQLEKSRLLSDRFSAERPKGSFSTLEIQRTEQGDSAMYLCASSPDAGGLETQYFGPGTRLLVL.